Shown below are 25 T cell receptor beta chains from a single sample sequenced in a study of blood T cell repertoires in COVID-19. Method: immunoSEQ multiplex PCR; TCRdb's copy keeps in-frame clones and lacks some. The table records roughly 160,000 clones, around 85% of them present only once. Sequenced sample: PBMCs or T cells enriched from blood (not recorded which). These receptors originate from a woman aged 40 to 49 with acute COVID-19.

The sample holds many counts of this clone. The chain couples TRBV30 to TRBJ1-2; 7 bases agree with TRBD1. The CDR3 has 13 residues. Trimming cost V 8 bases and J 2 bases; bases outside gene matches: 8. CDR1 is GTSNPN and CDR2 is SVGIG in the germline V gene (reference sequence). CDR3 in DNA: TGTGCCACCCACAGGGGAATGAACTATGGCTACACCTTC. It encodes CATHRGMNYGYTF. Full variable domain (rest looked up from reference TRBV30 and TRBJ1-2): SQTIHQWPATLVQPVGSPLSLECTVEGTSNPNLYWYRQAAGRGLQLLFYSVGIGQISSEVPQNLSASRPQDRQFILSSKKLLLSDSGFYLCATHRGMNYGYTFGSGTRLTVV.

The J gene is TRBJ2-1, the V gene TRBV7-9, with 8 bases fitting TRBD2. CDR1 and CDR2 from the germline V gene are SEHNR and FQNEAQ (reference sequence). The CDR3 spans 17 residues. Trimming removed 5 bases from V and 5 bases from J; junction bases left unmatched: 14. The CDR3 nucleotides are TGTGCCAGCAGCCTACCAAAGCGGGAGTATTTGGACAATGAGCAGTTCTTC. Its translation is CASSLPKREYLDNEQFF.

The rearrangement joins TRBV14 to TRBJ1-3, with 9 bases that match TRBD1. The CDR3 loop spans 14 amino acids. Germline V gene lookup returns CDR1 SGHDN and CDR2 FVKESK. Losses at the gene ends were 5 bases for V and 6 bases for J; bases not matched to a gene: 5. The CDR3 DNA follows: TGTGCCAGCAGCTTTCGGACAGGGGCAAACACCATATATTTT. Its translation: CASSFRTGANTIYF.

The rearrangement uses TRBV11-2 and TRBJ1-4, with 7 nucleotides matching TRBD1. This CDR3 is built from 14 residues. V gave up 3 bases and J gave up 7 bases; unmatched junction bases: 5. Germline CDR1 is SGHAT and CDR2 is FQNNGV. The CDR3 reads CASSFDRVVEKLFF. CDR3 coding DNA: TGTGCCAGCAGCTTCGACAGGGTAGTTGAAAAACTGTTTTTT.

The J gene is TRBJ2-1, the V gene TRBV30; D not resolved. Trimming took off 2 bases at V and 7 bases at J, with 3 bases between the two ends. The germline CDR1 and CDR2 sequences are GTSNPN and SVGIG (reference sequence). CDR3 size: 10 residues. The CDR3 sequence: CAWSRNEQFF. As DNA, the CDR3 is TGTGCCTGGAGTCGGAATGAGCAGTTCTTC.

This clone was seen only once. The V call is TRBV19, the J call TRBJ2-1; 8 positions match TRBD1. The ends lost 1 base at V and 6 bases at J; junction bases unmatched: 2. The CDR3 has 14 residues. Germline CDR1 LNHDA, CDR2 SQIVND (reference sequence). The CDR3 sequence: CASSIGRGLNEQFF. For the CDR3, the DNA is TGTGCCAGTAGTATAGGCAGGGGGCTCAATGAGCAGTTCTTC.

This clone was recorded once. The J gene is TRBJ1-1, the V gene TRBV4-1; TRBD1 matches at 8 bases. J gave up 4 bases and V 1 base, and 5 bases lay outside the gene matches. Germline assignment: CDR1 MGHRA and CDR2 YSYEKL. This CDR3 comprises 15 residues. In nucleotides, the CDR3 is TGCGCCAGCAGCCAAGCCCAGGGGGCCGGCACTGAAGCTTTCTTT. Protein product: CASSQAQGAGTEAFF.

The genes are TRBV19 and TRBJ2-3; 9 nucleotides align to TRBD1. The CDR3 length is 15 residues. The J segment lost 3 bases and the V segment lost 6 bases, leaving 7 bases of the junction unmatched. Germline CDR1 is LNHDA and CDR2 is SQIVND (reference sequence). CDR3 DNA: TGTGCCAGTAGCGCCAACAGGGGGCGTACAGATACGCAGTATTTT. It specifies CASSANRGRTDTQYF.

CDR3: CASKRGGRGVTDTQYF. The CDR3 nucleotides read TGTGCCAGCAAAAGGGGCGGGAGGGGAGTCACAGATACGCAGTATTTT. The chain combines TRBV2 with TRBJ2-3; 9 bases are shared with TRBD2. The V and J ends lost 7 bases and 2 bases, in that order; junction bases with no gene match: 10. Germline-derived CDR1 and CDR2 are SNHLY and FYNNEI. The CDR3 consists of 16 residues.

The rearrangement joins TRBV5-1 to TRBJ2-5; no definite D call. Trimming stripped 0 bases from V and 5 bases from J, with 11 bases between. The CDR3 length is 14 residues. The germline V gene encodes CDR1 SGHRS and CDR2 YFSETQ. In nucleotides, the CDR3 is TGCGCCAGCAGCTTGGGCGGTAATGGGGAGACCCAGTACTTC. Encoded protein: CASSLGGNGETQYF.

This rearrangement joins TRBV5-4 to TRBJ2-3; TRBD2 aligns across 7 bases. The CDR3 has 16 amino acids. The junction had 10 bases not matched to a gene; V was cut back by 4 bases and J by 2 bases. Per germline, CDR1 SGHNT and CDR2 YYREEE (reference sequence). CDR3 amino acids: CASSPQTSISTDTQYF. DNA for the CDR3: TGTGCCAGCAGCCCCCAGACTAGCATTTCCACAGATACGCAGTATTTT.

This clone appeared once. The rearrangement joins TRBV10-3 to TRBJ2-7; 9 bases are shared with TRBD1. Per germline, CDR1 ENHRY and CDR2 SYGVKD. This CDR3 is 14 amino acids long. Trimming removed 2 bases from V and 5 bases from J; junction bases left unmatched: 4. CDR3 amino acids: CAISEGTGSNEQYF. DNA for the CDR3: TGTGCCATCAGTGAGGGGACAGGGAGCAACGAGCAGTACTTC.

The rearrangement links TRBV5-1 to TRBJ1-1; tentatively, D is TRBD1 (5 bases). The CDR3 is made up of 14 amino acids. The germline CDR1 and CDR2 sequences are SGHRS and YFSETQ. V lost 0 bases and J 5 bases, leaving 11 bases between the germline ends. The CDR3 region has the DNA TGCGCCAGCAGCTTGGAGGGGTCGAGGACTGAAGCTTTCTTT. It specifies CASSLEGSRTEAFF.

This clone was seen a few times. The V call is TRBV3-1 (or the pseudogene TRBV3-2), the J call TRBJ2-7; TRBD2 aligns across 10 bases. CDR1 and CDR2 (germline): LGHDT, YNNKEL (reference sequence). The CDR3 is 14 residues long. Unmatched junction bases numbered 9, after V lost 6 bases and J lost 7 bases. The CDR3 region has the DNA TGTGCCAGCAGTGCTAGCGGGAGTTCGGGTGAGCAGTACGTC. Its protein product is CASSASGSSGEQYV.

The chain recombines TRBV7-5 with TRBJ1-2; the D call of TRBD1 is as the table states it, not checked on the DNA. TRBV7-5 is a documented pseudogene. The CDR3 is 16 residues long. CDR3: CAPHLKGQGADYGYTF. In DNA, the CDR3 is TGTGCCCCACACCTGAAAGGACAGGGGGCGGACTATGGCTACACCTTC.

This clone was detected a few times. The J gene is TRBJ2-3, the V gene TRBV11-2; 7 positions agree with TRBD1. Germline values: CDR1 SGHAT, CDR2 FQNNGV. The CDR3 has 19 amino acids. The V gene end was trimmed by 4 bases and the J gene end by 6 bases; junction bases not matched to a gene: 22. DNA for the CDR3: TGTGCCAGCAGCTCCGGAACAGGGGAAAATATGGGAGTTTCGGATACGCAGTATTTT. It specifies CASSSGTGENMGVSDTQYF.

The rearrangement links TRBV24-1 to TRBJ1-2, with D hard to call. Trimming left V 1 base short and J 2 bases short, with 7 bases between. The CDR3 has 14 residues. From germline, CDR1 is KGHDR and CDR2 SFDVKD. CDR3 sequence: CATSDFNSNYGYTF. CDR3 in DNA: TGTGCCACCAGTGATTTCAACAGCAACTATGGCTACACCTTC.

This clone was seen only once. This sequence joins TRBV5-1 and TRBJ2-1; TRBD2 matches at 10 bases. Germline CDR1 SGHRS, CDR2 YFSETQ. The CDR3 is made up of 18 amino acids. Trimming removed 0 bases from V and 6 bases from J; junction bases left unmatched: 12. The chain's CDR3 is CASSLALASGSRSNEQFF. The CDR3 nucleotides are TGCGCCAGCAGCTTGGCCCTGGCTAGCGGGAGTCGTAGCAATGAGCAGTTCTTC. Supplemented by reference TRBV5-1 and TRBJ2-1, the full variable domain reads KAGVTQTPRYLIKTRGQQVTLSCSPISGHRSVSWYQQTPGQGLQFLFEYFSETQRNKGNFPGRFSGRQFSNSRSEMNVSTLELGDSALYLCASSLALASGSRSNEQFFGPGTRLTVL.

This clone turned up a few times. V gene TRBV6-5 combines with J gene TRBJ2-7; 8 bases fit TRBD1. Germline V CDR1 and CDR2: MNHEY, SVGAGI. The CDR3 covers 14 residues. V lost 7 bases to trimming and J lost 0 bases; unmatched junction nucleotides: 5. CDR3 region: CASILTGVSYEQYF. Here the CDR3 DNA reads TGTGCCAGCATTTTGACAGGGGTCTCCTACGAGCAGTACTTC.

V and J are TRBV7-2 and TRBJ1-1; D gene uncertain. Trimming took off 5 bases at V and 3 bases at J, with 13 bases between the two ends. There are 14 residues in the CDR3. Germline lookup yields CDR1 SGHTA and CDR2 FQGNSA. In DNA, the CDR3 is TGTGCCAGCAGCCCGATGGGAGGTTACACTGAAGCTTTCTTT. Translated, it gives CASSPMGGYTEAFF.

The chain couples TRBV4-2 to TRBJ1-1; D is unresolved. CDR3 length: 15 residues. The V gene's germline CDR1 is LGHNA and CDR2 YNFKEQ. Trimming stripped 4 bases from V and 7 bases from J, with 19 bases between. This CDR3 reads CASSPGSGRPSEAFF. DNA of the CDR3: TGTGCCAGCAGCCCGGGGTCGGGGAGACCAAGTGAAGCTTTCTTT.

As DNA, the CDR3 is TGTGCCAGCAGTTTTTCAGGGGCCGTAGATGGCTACACCTTC. Amino acids: CASSFSGAVDGYTF. The gene calls are TRBV2 and TRBJ1-2; TRBD1 might be the D (6 bases). Trimming removed 5 bases at V and 6 bases at J, with 16 bases between. The CDR3 consists of 14 residues. Germline CDR1 reads SNHLY; CDR2 reads FYNNEI. The whole variable domain, filled in from reference TRBV2 and TRBJ1-2, reads EPEVTQTPSHQVTQMGQEVILRCVPISNHLYFYWYRQILGQKVEFLVSFYNNEISEKSEIFDDQFSVERPDGSNFTLKIRSTKLEDSAMYFCASSFSGAVDGYTFGSGTRLTVV.

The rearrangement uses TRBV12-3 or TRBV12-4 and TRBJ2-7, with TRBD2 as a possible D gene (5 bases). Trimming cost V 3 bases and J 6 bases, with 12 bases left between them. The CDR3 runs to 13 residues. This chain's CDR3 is CASSLKAAGEQYF. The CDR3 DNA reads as TGTGCCAGCAGTTTGAAGGCCGCGGGCGAGCAGTACTTC.

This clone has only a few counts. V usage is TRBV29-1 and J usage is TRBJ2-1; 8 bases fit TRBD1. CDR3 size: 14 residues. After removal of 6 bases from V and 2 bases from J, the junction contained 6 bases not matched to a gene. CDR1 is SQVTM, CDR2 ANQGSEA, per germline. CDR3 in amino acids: CSVITGQAYNEQFF. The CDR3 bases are TGCAGCGTGATAACGGGACAGGCCTACAATGAGCAGTTCTTC.

The CDR3 spells CASSLEAARTRFF. For the CDR3, the DNA is TGTGCCAGCAGTTTGGAGGCAGCTAGAACACGGTTTTTT. The chain employs TRBV12-3 or TRBV12-4 and TRBJ1-4; D call uncertain. CDR3 length equals 13 residues. Trimming left V 3 bases short and J 16 bases short, with 18 bases between.